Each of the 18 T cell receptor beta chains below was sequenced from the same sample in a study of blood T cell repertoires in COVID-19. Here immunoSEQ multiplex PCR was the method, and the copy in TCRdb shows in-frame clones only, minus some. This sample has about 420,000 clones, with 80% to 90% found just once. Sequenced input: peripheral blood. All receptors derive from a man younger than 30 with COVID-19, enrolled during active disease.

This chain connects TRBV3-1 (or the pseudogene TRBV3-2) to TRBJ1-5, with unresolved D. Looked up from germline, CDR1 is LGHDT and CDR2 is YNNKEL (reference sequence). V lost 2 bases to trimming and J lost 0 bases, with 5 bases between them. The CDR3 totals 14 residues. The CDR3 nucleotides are TGTGCCAGCAGCCAACGGGATAGCAATCAGCCCCAGCATTTT. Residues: CASSQRDSNQPQHF.

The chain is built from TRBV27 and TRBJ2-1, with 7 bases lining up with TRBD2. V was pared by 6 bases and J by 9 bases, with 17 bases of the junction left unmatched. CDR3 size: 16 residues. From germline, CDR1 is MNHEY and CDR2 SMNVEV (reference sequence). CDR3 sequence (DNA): TGTGCCAGCAGCCCGCCGGGACTACCTGATTCGGGTGAGCAGTTCTTC. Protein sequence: CASSPPGLPDSGEQFF.

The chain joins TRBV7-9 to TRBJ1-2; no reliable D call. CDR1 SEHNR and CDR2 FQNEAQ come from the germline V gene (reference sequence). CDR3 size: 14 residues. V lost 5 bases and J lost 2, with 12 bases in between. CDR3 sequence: CASSPRGENYGYTF. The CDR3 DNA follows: TGTGCCAGCAGCCCGCGGGGTGAAAACTATGGCTACACCTTC.

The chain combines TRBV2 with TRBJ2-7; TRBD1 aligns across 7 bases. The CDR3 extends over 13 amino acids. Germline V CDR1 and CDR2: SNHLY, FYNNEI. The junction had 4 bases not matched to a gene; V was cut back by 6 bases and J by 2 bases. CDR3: CASRQTGTYEQYF. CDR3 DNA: TGTGCCAGCAGACAGACAGGGACCTACGAGCAGTACTTC.

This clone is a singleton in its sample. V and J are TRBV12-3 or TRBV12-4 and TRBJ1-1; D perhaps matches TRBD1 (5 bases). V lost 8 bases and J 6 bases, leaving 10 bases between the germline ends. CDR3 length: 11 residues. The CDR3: CASARAAEAFF. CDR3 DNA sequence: TGTGCCAGCGCCAGGGCAGCTGAAGCTTTCTTT.

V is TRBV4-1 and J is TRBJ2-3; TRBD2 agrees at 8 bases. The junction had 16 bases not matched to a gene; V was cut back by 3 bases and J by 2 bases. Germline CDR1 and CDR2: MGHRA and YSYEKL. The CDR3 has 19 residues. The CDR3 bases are TGCGCCAGCAGCCAGCAGGGGATAGCGACGGGAGGGCCCACAGATACGCAGTATTTT. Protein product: CASSQQGIATGGPTDTQYF.

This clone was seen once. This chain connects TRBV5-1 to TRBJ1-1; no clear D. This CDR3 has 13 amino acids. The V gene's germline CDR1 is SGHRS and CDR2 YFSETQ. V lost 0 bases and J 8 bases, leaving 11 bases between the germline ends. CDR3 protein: CASSLATSGEAFF. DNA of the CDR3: TGCGCCAGCAGCTTGGCGACCTCCGGGGAAGCTTTCTTT.

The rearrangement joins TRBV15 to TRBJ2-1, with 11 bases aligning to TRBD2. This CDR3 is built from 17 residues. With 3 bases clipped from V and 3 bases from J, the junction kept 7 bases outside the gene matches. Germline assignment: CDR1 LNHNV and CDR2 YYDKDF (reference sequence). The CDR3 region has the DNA TGTGCCACCAGCAGGGAGACCGGGACTAGCGGCTACAATGAGCAGTTCTTC. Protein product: CATSRETGTSGYNEQFF.

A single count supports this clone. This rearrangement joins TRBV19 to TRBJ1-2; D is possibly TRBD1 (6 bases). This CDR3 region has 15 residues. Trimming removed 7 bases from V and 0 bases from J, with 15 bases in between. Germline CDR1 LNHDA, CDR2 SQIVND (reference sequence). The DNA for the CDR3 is TGTGCCAGTATTGAACGCACAGGGACTAACTATGGCTACACCTTC. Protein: CASIERTGTNYGYTF.

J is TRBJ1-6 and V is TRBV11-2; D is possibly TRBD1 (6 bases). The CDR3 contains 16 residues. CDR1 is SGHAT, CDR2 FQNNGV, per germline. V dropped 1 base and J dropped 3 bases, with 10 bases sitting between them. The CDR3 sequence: CASSLVGQRYNSPLHF. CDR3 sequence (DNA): TGTGCCAGCAGCTTAGTTGGACAGCGCTATAATTCACCCCTCCACTTT.

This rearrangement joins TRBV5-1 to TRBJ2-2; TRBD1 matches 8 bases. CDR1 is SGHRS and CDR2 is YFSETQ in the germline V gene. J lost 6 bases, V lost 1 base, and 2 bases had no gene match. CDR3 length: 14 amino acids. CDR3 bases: TGCGCCAGCAGCTTGCAGGGGGCCGCCGGGGAGCTGTTTTTT. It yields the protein CASSLQGAAGELFF.

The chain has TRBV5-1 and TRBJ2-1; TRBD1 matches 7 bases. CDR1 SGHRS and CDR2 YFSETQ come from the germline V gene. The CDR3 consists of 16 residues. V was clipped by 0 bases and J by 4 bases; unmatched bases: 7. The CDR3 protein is CASSLVMGTEYNEQFF. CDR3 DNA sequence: TGCGCCAGCAGCTTGGTTATGGGGACAGAGTACAATGAGCAGTTCTTC. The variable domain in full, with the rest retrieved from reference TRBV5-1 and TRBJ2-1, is KAGVTQTPRYLIKTRGQQVTLSCSPISGHRSVSWYQQTPGQGLQFLFEYFSETQRNKGNFPGRFSGRQFSNSRSEMNVSTLELGDSALYLCASSLVMGTEYNEQFFGPGTRLTVL.

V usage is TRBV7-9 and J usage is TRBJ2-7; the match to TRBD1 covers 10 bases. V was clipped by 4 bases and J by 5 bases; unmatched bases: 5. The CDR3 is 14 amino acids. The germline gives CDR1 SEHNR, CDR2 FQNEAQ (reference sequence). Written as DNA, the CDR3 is TGTGCCAGCAGCTCGACAGGGGGCTCTGACGAGCAGTACTTC. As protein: CASSSTGGSDEQYF.

CDR3: CASSIVLNRGNQPQHF. In DNA form, the CDR3 reads TGTGCCAGTAGTATAGTTTTAAACAGGGGCAATCAGCCCCAGCATTTT. The J gene is TRBJ1-5, the V gene TRBV19; possible D gene TRBD1, 6 bases. Trimming removed 1 base at V and 2 bases at J, with 12 bases between. CDR1 and CDR2 (germline): LNHDA, SQIVND (reference sequence). This CDR3 contains 16 residues. Filled out from reference TRBV19 and TRBJ1-5, the complete variable domain reads DGGITQSPKYLFRKEGQNVTLSCEQNLNHDAMYWYRQDPGQGLRLIYYSQIVNDFQKGDIAEGYSVSREKKESFPLTVTSAQKNPTAFYLCASSIVLNRGNQPQHFGDGTRLSIL.

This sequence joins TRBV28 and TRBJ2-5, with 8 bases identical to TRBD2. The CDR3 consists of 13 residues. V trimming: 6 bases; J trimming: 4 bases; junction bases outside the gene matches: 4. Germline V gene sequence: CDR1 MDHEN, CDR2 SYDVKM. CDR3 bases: TGTGCCAGCAGCCCGGCGGGGGGAGAGACCCAGTACTTC. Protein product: CASSPAGGETQYF.

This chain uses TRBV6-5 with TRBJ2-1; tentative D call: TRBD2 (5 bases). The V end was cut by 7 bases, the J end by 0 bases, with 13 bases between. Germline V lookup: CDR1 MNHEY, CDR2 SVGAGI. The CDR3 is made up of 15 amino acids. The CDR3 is CASTRARSSYNEQFF. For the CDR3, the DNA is TGTGCCAGCACGAGGGCCCGAAGCTCCTACAATGAGCAGTTCTTC.

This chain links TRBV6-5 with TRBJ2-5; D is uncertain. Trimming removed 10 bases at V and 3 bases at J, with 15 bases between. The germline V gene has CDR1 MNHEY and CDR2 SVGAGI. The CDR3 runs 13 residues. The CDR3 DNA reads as TGTGCCATCCGCCCGGTCGAAAAAGAGACCCAGTACTTC. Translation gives CAIRPVEKETQYF.

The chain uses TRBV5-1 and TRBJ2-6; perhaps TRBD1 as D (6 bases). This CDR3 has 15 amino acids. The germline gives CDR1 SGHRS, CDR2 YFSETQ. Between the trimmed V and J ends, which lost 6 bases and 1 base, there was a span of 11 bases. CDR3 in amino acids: CASTPTGSGANVLTF. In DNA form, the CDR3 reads TGCGCCAGCACCCCAACAGGGTCTGGGGCCAACGTCCTGACTTTC.